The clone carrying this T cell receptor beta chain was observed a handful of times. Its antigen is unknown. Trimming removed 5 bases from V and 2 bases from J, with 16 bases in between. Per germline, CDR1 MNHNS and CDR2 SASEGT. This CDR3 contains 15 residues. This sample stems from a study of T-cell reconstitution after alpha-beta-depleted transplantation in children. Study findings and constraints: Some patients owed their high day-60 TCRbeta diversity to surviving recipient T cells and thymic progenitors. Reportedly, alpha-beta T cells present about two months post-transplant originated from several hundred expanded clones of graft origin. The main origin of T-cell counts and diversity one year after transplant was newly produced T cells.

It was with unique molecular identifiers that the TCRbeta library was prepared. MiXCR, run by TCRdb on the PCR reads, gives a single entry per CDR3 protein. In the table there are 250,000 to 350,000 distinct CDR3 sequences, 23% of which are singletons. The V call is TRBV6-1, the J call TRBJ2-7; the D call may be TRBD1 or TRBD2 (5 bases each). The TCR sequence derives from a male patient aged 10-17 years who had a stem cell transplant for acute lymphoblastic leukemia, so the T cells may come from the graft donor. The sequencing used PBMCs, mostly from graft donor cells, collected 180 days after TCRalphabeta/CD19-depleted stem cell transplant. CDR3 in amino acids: CASSPSLGDPYEQYF. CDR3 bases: TGTGCCAGCAGTCCGAGCCTGGGGGATCCCTACGAGCAGTACTTC.